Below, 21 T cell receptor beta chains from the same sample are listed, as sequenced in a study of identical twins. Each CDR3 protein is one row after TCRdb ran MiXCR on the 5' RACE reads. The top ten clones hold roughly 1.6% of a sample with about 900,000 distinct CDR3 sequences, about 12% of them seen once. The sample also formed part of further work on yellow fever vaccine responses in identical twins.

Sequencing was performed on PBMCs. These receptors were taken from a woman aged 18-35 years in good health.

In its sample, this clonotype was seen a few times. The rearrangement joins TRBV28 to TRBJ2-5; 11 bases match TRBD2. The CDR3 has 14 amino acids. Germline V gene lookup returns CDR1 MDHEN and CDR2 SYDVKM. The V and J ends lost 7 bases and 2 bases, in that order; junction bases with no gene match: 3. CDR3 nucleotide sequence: TGTGCCAGCACCCTAGCGGGGGGACAAGAGACCCAGTACTTC. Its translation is CASTLAGGQETQYF.

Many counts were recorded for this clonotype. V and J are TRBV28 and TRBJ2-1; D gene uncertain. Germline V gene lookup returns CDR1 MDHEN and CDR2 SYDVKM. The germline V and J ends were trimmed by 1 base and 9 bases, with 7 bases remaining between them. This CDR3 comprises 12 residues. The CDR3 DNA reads TGTGCCAGCAGTTTATCGATGAGTGAGCAGTTCTTC. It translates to CASSLSMSEQFF.

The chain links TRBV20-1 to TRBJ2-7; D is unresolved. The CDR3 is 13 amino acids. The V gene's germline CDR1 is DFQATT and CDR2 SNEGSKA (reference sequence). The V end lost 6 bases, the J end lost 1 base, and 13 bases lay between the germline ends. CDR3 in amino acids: CSAPIPYSYEQYF. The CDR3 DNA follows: TGCAGTGCCCCTATTCCTTATTCCTACGAGCAGTACTTC.

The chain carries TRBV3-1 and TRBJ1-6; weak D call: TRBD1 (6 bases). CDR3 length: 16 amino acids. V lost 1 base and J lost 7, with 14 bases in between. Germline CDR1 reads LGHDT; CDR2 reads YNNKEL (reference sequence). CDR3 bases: TGTGCCAGCAGCCAAGGGGTACAGGGCAGAAATTCACCCCTCCACTTT. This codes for CASSQGVQGRNSPLHF.

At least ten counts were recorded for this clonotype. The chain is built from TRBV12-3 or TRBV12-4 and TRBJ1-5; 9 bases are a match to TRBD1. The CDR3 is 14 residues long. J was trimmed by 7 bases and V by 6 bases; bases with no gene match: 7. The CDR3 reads CASSPGQGRQPQHF. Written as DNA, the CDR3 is TGTGCCAGCAGCCCTGGACAGGGGCGCCAGCCCCAGCATTTT.

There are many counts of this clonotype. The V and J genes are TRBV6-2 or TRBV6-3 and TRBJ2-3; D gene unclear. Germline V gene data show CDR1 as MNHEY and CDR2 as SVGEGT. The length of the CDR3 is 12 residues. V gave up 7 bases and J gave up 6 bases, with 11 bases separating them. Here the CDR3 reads CASTRPSDTQYF. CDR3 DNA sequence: TGTGCCAGCACCCGACCATCCGATACGCAGTATTTT.

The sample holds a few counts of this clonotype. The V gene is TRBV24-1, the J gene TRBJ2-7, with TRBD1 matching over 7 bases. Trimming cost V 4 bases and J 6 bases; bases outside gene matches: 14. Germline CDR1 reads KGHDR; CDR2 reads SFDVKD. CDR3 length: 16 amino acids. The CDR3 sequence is CATSDPPRTGSGEQYF. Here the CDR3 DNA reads TGTGCCACCAGTGACCCCCCCCGGACAGGATCGGGCGAGCAGTACTTC.

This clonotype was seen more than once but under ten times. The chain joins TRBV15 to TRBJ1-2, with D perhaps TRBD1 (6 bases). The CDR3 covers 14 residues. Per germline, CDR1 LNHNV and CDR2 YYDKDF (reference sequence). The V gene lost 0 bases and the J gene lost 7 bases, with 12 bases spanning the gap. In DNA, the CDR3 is TGTGCCACCAGCAGAGACGGACAGATGGCTGGCTACACCTTC. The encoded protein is CATSRDGQMAGYTF.

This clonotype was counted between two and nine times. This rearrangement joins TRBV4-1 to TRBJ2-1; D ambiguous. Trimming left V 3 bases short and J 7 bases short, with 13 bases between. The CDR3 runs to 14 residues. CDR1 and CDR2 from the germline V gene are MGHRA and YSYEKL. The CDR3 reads CASSQPAERNEQFF. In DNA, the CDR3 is TGCGCCAGCAGCCAGCCGGCAGAGAGGAATGAGCAGTTCTTC.

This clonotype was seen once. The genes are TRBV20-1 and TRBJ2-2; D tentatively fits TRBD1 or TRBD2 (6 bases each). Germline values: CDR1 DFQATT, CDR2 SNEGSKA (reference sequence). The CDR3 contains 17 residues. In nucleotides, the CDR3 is TGCTGCGCTAGGGTCCCTAGGGGGGCCGAGACCACCGGGGAGCTGTTTTTT. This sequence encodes CCARVPRGAETTGELFF.

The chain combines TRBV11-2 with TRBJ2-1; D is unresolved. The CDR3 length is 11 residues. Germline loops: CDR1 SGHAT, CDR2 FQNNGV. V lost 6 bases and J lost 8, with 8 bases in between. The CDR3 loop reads CASRVADEQFF. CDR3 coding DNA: TGTGCCAGCAGAGTCGCGGATGAGCAGTTCTTC.

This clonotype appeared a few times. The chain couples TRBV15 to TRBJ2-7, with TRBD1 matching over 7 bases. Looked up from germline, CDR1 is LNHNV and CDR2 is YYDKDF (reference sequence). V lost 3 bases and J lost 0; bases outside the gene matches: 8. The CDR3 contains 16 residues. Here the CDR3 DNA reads TGTGCCACCAGCAGTATACAGGGGCGAAACTCCTACGAGCAGTACGTC. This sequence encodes CATSSIQGRNSYEQYV.

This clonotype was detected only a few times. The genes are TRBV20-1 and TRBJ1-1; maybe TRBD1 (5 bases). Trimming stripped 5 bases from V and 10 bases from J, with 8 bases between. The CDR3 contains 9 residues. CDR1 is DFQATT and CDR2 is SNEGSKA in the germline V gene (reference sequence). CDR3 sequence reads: CSAQGRAFF. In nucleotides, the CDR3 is TGCAGTGCTCAGGGACGAGCTTTCTTT.

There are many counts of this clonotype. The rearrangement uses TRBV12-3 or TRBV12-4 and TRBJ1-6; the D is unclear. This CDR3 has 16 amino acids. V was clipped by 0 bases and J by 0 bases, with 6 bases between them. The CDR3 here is CASSLAGSSYNSPLHF. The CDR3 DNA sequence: TGTGCCAGCAGTTTAGCCGGGAGCTCCTATAATTCACCCCTCCACTTT.

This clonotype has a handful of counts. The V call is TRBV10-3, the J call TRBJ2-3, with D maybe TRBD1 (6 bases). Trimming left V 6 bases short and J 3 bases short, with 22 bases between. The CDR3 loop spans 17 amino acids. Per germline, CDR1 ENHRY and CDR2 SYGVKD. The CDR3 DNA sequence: TGTGCCATCAGGCCCCGTTCAGGGGATAGTTCGACAGATACGCAGTATTTT. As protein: CAIRPRSGDSSTDTQYF.

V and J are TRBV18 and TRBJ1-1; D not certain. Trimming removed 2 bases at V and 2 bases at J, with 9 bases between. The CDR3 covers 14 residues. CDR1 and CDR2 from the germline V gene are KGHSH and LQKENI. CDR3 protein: CASSPVVKNTEAFF. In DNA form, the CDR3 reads TGTGCCAGCTCACCAGTGGTGAAAAACACTGAAGCTTTCTTT.

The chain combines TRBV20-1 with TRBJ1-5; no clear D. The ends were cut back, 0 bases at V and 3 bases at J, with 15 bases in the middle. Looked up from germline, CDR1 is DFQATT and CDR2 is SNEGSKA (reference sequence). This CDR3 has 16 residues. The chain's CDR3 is CSARDLGQTPNQPQHF. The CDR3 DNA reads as TGCAGTGCTAGAGATCTTGGGCAGACCCCCAATCAGCCCCAGCATTTT.

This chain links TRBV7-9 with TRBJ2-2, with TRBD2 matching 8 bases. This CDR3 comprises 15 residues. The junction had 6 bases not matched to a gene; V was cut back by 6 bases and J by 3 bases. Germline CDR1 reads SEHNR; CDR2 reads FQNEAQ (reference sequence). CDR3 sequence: CASRDSGIDTGELFF. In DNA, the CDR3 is TGTGCCAGCAGAGATAGCGGGATTGACACCGGGGAGCTGTTTTTT.

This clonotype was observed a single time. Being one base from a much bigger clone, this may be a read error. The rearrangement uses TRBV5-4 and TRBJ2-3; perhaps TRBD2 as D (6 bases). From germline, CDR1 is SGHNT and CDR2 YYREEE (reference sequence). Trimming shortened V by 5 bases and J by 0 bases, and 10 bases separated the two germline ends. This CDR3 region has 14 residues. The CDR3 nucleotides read TGTGCCAGCAGATGGGGGACTAGCACAGATACGCAGTATTTT. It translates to CASRWGTSTDTQYF.

This CDR3 is CSAVGGHEQYF. The CDR3 DNA reads TGCAGTGCGGTGGGGGGCCACGAGCAGTACTTC. J is TRBJ2-7 and V is TRBV20-1, with D perhaps matching TRBD1 or TRBD2 (6 bases each). This CDR3 is built from 11 residues. Germline-derived CDR1 and CDR2 are DFQATT and SNEGSKA (reference sequence). V lost 6 bases and J lost 5, with 11 bases in between.

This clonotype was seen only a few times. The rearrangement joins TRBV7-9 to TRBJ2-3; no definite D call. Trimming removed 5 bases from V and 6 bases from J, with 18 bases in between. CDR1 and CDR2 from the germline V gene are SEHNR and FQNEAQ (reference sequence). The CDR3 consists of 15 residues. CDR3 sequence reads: CASSDFSGEGDTQYF. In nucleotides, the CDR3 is TGTGCCAGCAGCGATTTTTCGGGCGAAGGCGATACGCAGTATTTT. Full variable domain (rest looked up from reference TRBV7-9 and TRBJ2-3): DTGVSQNPRHKITKRGQNVTFRCDPISEHNRLYWYRQTLGQGPEFLTYFQNEAQLEKSRLLSDRFSAERPKGSFSTLEIQRTEQGDSAMYLCASSDFSGEGDTQYFGPGTRLTVL.